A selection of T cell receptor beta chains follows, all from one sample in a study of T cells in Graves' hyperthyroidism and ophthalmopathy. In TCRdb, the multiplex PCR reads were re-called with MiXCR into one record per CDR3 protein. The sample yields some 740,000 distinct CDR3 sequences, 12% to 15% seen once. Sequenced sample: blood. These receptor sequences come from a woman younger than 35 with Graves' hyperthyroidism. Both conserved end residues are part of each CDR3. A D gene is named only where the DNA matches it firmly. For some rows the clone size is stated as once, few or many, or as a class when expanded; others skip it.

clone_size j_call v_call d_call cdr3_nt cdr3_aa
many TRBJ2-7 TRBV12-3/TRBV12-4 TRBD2 TGTGCCAGCAGTTTAAGCGGGAGCCTCCCCGAGCAGTACTTC CASSLSGSLPEQYF
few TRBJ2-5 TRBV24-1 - TGTGCCACCAGTCCGGGGGGCAGAAACCCGCTCCAGTACTTC CATSPGGRNPLQYF
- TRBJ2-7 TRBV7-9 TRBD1 TGTGCCAGCAGCTTAAAATCCCGGGACAGGGCATTCCACGAGCAGTACTTC CASSLKSRDRAFHEQYF
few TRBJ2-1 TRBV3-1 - TGTGCCAGCAGCCGGGCCAGGGGAAACGAGCAGTTCTTC CASSRARGNEQFF
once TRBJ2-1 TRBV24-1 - TGTGCCACCAGTTCCGCTCGGACGGCCAATGAGCAGTTCTTC CATSSARTANEQFF
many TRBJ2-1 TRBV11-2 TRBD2 TGTGCCAGCAGCTTAGAAGGTCTGGCTAGCGGGAGTAGAGAGCAGTTCTTC CASSLEGLASGSREQFF
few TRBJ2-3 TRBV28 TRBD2 TGTGCCAGCAGTTTACTAGCGGGAGTGTCTAATACGCAGTATTTT CASSLLAGVSNTQYF
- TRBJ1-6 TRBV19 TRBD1 TGTGCCAGTCGGGACAGCTTTAATTCACCCCTCCACTTT CASRDSFNSPLHF
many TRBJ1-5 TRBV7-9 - TGTGCCAGCAGCTCCACCTATAGCAATCAGCCCCAGCATTTT CASSSTYSNQPQHF
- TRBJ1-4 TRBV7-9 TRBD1 TGTGCCAGCAGCTCCCCCATTTTGACCCTTTTAGGGGACAGTAATGAAAAACTGTTTTTT CASSSPILTLLGDSNEKLFF
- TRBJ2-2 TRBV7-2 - TGTGCCAGCAGCCTTACCCTACCCGCCGGGGAGCTGTTTTTT CASSLTLPAGELFF
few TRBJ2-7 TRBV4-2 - TGTGCCAGCAGCCGGGTGCGGGACTCCTACGAGCAGTACTTC CASSRVRDSYEQYF
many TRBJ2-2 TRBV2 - TGTGCCAGCAGCTTCGGCTCAGGTTGGGGGACCGGGGAGCTGTTTTTT CASSFGSGWGTGELFF
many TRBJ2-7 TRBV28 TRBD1 TGTGCCAGCAGTTTAGAGTTTCGGACAGGGTCCTACGAGCAGTACTTC CASSLEFRTGSYEQYF
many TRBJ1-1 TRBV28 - TGTGCCAGCAGCATCGGGGGAGGGCACACTGAAGCTTTCTTT CASSIGGGHTEAFF
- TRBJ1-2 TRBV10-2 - TGCGCCAGCACTCCGGGCCAGGGTTATGGCTACACCTTC CASTPGQGYGYTF
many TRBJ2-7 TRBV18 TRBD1 TGTGCCAGCTCAATGCCGGGACAGGGGACCTACGAGCAGTACTTC CASSMPGQGTYEQYF
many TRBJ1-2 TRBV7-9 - TGTGCCAGCATGGAAGTCGCGGTGGGAAACTATGGCTACACCTTC CASMEVAVGNYGYTF
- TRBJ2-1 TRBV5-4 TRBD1 TGTGCCAGCACCTTACCCGGGACAGGGAAGTTCTTC CASTLPGTGKFF
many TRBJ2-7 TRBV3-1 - TGTGCCAGCAGCCACGGCACTACCTACGAGCAGTACTTC CASSHGTTYEQYF
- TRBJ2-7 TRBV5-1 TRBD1 TGCGCCAGCAGCCAGTTTCCCCCATTGACAGGGGGCAAGTACGAGCAGTACTTC CASSQFPPLTGGKYEQYF
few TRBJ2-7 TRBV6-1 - TGTGCCAGCAGTTCTACTGTAAGATCCTACGAGCAGTACTTC CASSSTVRSYEQYF
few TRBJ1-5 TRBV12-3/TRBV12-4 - TGTGCCAGCAGTTTTGGGGGGCCCGATCAGCCCCAGCATTTT CASSFGGPDQPQHF
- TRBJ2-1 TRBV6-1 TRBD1 TGTGCCAGCAGTTTCAACAATTTAGGACAGGGGGCGAATGAGCAGTTCTTC CASSFNNLGQGANEQFF
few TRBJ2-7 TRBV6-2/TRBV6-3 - TGTGCCAGCAGTTACCGGTTCCCTAAATACTACGAGCAGTACTTC CASSYRFPKYYEQYF
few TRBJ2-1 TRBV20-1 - TGCAGTGCTAGAGATAGGCGCCAACCATCCTACAATGAGCAGTTCTTC CSARDRRQPSYNEQFF
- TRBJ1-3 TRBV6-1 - TGTGCCAGCAGGACCTCCGTCGGAACCCCCATATATTTT CASRTSVGTPIYF
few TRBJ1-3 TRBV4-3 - TGCGCCAGCAGCCAAGTTGTGGGGTACGGAAACACCATATATTTT CASSQVVGYGNTIYF
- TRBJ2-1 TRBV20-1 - TGCAGTGCAAAGGACCCTTCGGGTGAGCAGTTCTTC CSAKDPSGEQFF
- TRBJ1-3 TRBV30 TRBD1 TGTGCCTGGAGTGGGACTCGACAGGGGGTGTCTGGAAACACCATATATTTT CAWSGTRQGVSGNTIYF
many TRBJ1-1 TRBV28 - TGTGCCAGCAGTTTAAGGGAGCCCAGCGGCCCAGCGAACACTGAAGCTTTCTTT CASSLREPSGPANTEAFF
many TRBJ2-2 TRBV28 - TGTGCCAGCAAGACCATTACCGGGGAGCTGTTTTTT CASKTITGELFF
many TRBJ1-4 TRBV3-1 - TGTGCCAGCAGCCTCAGGGGCAGTGCAACTAATGAAAAACTGTTTTTT CASSLRGSATNEKLFF
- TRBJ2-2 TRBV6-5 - TGTGCCAGCAGTTACCCAGGTGTTGGCACCGGGGAGCTGTTTTTT CASSYPGVGTGELFF
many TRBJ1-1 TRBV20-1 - TGCAGTGCTAGAATTGCGGGGACACCTACTAAGAACACTGAAGCTTTCTTT CSARIAGTPTKNTEAFF
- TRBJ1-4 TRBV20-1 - TGCAGTGCTAGTGACGACGGTTCTAATGAAAAACTGTTTTTT CSASDDGSNEKLFF
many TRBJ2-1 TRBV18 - TGTGCCAGCTCACCGGGACACCTTTCGAGCTCCTACAATGAGCAGTTCTTC CASSPGHLSSSYNEQFF
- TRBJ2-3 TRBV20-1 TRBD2 TGCAGTGCCCCAACTGGAACCGGGACTAGGATCACAGATACGCAGTATTTT CSAPTGTGTRITDTQYF
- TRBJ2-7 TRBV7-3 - TGTGCCAGCAGCTTAGTCGGGACATCGACCTACGAGCAGTACTTC CASSLVGTSTYEQYF
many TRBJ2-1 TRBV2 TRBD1 TGTGCCAGCAGTAGCGGACAGGGTCCCTACAATGAGCAGTTCTTC CASSSGQGPYNEQFF
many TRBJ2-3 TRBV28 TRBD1 TGTGCCAGCAGTACAGGGGGCACAGATACGCAGTATTTT CASSTGGTDTQYF
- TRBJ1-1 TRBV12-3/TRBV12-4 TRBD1 TGTGCCAGCAGTTCAGGGACAGGGTTTATTGTTGATCGATCGGCTGAAGCTTTCTTT CASSSGTGFIVDRSAEAFF
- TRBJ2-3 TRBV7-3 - TGTGCCAGCAGCTTCGGTGTCGGGGCCAACACAGATACGCAGTATTTT CASSFGVGANTDTQYF
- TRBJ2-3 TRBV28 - TGTGCCAGCAGTAGCCGTTACCACCCGGCAGATACGCAGTATTTT CASSSRYHPADTQYF
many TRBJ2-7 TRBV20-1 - TGCAGTGCTAGGGAAAACGAGCAGTACTTC CSARENEQYF
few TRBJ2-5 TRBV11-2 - TGTGCCAGCAGCTTAGGTGGGGAGAACCCGTACTTC CASSLGGENPYF